Below, 12 T cell receptor beta chains from the same sample are listed, as sequenced in a study of T cell responses to AZD1222 COVID-19 vaccine listed by TCRdb under 2021. According to the study, the label for this sample's time point signals: baseline before first vaccination. The library relied on the immunoSEQ multiplex PCR assay. Sourced from immuneACCESS, this table was stored by TCRdb with only in-frame sequences that have V and J called. A share of the clones is absent; for the studies checked, an unresolved V gene accounts for under half, and the remainder has no known explanation. In this sample the table shows about 140,000 clones, about 90% of which occur a single time. The top ten hold around 3.6% of the sample. This specimen consisted of peripheral blood, obtained on day 0 of AZD1222 vaccination. These receptors all stem from an adult in good health.

This chain connects TRBV5-4 to TRBJ2-1; possible D gene TRBD2, 5 bases. Trimming took 4 bases from V and 0 from J, leaving 14 bases between them. The germline V gene has CDR1 SGHNT and CDR2 YYREEE (reference sequence). The CDR3 runs 16 residues. CDR3 DNA: TGTGCCAGCAGCGTAGGAGCGGATAGCTCCTACAATGAGCAGTTCTTC. It codes for CASSVGADSSYNEQFF.

The chain combines TRBV18 with TRBJ2-2; TRBD1 might be the D (5 bases). From germline, CDR1 is KGHSH and CDR2 LQKENI. V lost 2 bases and J lost 0, with 7 bases in between. There are 15 residues in the CDR3. As DNA, the CDR3 is TGTGCCAGCTCACCAGCAGGGCCGAACACCGGGGAGCTGTTTTTT. Amino acid sequence: CASSPAGPNTGELFF. Supplemented by reference TRBV18 and TRBJ2-2, the full variable domain reads NAGVMQNPRHLVRRRGQEARLRCSPMKGHSHVYWYRQLPEEGLKFMVYLQKENIIDESGMPKERFSAEFPKEGPSILRIQQVVRGDSAAYFCASSPAGPNTGELFFGEGSRLTVL.

This chain connects TRBV30 to TRBJ1-5; D ambiguous. The CDR3 covers 14 residues. Between the trimmed V and J ends, which lost 0 bases and 7 bases, there was a span of 13 bases. CDR1 is GTSNPN and CDR2 is SVGIG in the germline V gene (reference sequence). CDR3 DNA: TGTGCCTGGAGTGTACCCAGGTTGGGACAGCCCCAGCATTTT. Its protein product is CAWSVPRLGQPQHF.

This clone is deemed medium-sized. V is TRBV7-9 and J is TRBJ1-2; TRBD1 is a possible D gene (5 bases). Germline V gene sequence: CDR1 SEHNR, CDR2 FQNEAQ (reference sequence). Trimming took 1 base from V and 4 from J, leaving 16 bases between them. The CDR3 has 16 residues. CDR3 region: CASSLGAGDLGYGYTF. The CDR3 bases are TGTGCCAGCAGCTTAGGAGCGGGGGACCTCGGCTATGGCTACACCTTC.

V and J are TRBV11-2 and TRBJ2-1; TRBD2 agrees at 12 bases. This CDR3 region has 15 residues. Germline V lookup: CDR1 SGHAT, CDR2 FQNNGV. Losses at the gene ends were 3 bases for V and 5 bases for J; bases not matched to a gene: 2. CDR3 sequence (DNA): TGTGCCAGCAGCTTCGGACTAGCGGGAAACAATGAGCAGTTCTTC. It encodes CASSFGLAGNNEQFF.

The rearrangement uses TRBV28 and TRBJ1-4; maybe TRBD1 (5 bases). V lost 10 bases to trimming and J lost 0 bases, with 12 bases between them. The CDR3 is made up of 14 amino acids. Germline V gives CDR1 MDHEN, CDR2 SYDVKM. The CDR3 sequence: CATKEGSTNEKLFF. CDR3 nucleotide sequence: TGTGCCACCAAAGAGGGGTCAACTAATGAAAAACTGTTTTTT.

This clone came up once. This chain links TRBV5-4 with TRBJ1-1; D gene uncertain. Trimming pared 10 bases from V and 0 bases from J, leaving 10 bases between. Germline values: CDR1 SGHNT, CDR2 YYREEE (reference sequence). The length of the CDR3 is 12 residues. The CDR3 loop is CAASTMNTEAFF. The CDR3 DNA is TGTGCCGCCTCCACTATGAACACTGAAGCTTTCTTT. The variable domain in full, with the rest retrieved from reference TRBV5-4 and TRBJ1-1, is ETGVTQSPTHLIKTRGQQVTLRCSSQSGHNTVSWYQQALGQGPQFIFQYYREEENGRGNFPPRFSGLQFPNYSSELNVNALELDDSALYLCAASTMNTEAFFGQGTRLTVV.

The chain uses TRBV5-1 and TRBJ2-2; tentative D call: TRBD2 (6 bases). V was cut by 4 bases and J by 7 bases, with 8 bases left in between. Germline values: CDR1 SGHRS, CDR2 YFSETQ. The CDR3 is made up of 12 amino acids. As DNA, the CDR3 is TGCGCCAGCAGCGTCGGGGGCGGGGAGCTGTTTTTT. Protein: CASSVGGGELFF.

J is TRBJ1-3 and V is TRBV5-4; a possible D gene is TRBD1 (5 bases). The V end was cut by 4 bases, the J end by 4 bases, with 12 bases between. The CDR3 spans 14 residues. Germline CDR1 SGHNT, CDR2 YYREEE (reference sequence). CDR3 loop: CASSHMGPGNTIYF. The CDR3, as DNA: TGTGCCAGCAGCCACATGGGGCCAGGAAACACCATATATTTT.

V and J are TRBV28 and TRBJ2-2, with D possibly TRBD1 on 6 matching bases. This CDR3 spans 15 amino acids. The germline V gene encodes CDR1 MDHEN and CDR2 SYDVKM. Trimming cost V 3 bases and J 4 bases, with 12 bases left between them. CDR3 coding DNA: TGTGCCAGCAGTTTGCCAGGGGCCGGCACCGGGGAGCTGTTTTTT. Translated: CASSLPGAGTGELFF. The variable domain in full, with the rest retrieved from reference TRBV28 and TRBJ2-2, is DVKVTQSSRYLVKRTGEKVFLECVQDMDHENMFWYRQDPGLGLRLIYFSYDVKMKEKGDIPEGYSVSREKKERFSLILESASTNQTSMYLCASSLPGAGTGELFFGEGSRLTVL.

The rearrangement joins TRBV12-3 or TRBV12-4 to TRBJ1-2; D gene ambiguous. The V end was cut by 5 bases, the J end by 3 bases, with 7 bases between. The CDR3 spans 12 residues. DNA of the CDR3: TGTGCCAGCAGTCTGGGTCACTATGGCTACACCTTC. Its translation: CASSLGHYGYTF.

This clone was seen only once. The chain uses TRBV7-2 and TRBJ1-2; possible D gene TRBD1, 5 bases. The CDR3 length is 15 residues. From germline, CDR1 is SGHTA and CDR2 FQGNSA. With 3 bases removed from V and 2 bases from J, the gap between germline ends came to 13 bases. The CDR3 region is CASSLHLDKNYGYTF. In nucleotides, the CDR3 is TGTGCCAGCAGCTTGCATCTGGACAAAAACTATGGCTACACCTTC.